This TCR beta chain was identified in a study of shared clonotypes between healthy human individuals. Method: immunoSEQ multiplex PCR; TCRdb's copy keeps in-frame clones and lacks some. The table shows 650,000 to 800,000 clones, with roughly two thirds occurring only once. Remarks on this clone: Its antigen is not identified.

General study findings and limits: An effect of sequencing depth on clonotype sharing among donors was expected. There were few donors, and this limited the genetic and exposure-history diversity represented.

The CDR3 loop spans 17 amino acids. Looked up from germline, CDR1 is SGHDT and CDR2 is YYEEEE. The V and J ends lost 2 bases and 4 bases respectively, with 18 bases between them. CD4+ cell separation produced CD45RA+ naive and CD45RA-negative memory subsets. The chain carries TRBV5-6 and TRBJ2-2; the D gene is possibly TRBD1 (6 bases). Sequencing used memory CD4+ T cells sorted from blood. Subset reported: CD45RA-negative fraction. This TCR derives from a young woman in good health. The CDR3 sequence: CASSLESIGQITGELFF. DNA of the CDR3: TGTGCCAGCAGCTTAGAATCTATTGGACAGATCACCGGGGAGCTGTTTTTT.